The entry below describes one TCR beta chain. This receptor's antigen is unknown. The sample holds no much larger clone one base away, and base qualities are not on file. V and J lose 10 bases and 2 bases, and a span of 17 bases separates them. As encoded in the germline V gene, CDR1 is ENHRY while CDR2 is SYGVKD. From cysteine to phenylalanine, the CDR3 is 14 amino acids long. Only CDR3 DNA is held: 42 bases, read in frame from base 1. This entry comes from a study of T cells in Graves' hyperthyroidism and ophthalmopathy (dated by TCRdb to the late 2010s). Background for the entire study: Peripheral blood was collected at initial diagnosis, before any treatment. To identify distinguishing TCR V-J signatures, a discovery cohort of roughly 100 patients was used, comprising roughly 45 with Graves' ophthalmopathy and some 57 with stable Graves' hyperthyroidism. Prospective prediction of ophthalmopathy was tested in an independent validation cohort consisting of under 20 hyperthyroidism patients and approximately 16 patients who later progressed to ophthalmopathy. The 100 discovery patients were randomly divided into training and test sets at a 7:3 ratio. Thyroid tissue and blood T-cell repertoires from several Graves' hyperthyroidism patients were also compared in the study. After sampling, hyperthyroidism patients received methimazole starting at 30 mg daily, and ophthalmopathy patients received high-dose intravenous methylprednisolone. The paper reports TCR Vbeta CDR3 sequencing of some 140 peripheral blood samples: over 40 ophthalmopathy, fewer than 85 hyperthyroidism and roughly 17 progressor patients.

The TCR beta CDR3 regions were amplified from the RNA transcripts. The TCR CDR3 was subjected to a first round of RT-PCR using the HTBI primer set and the Qiagen OneStep RT-PCR kit. Libraries were constructed in a second round of multiplex PCR, after which size selection and purification were performed. Sequencing of the libraries was done on an Illumina HiSeq2000 using paired-end 100 bp reads. The study's processing was this. SOAPnuke was used to process the raw data, with reads discarded if the reads contained adapters or uncalled bases, had a mean Phred below 15, or lacked an exact constant-primer or identifier match. High-quality paired reads were merged using COPE v1.2.5, and each unique nucleotide sequence was defined as a clonotype. MiTCR v1.1 was used to align clonotypes to the IMGT TRBV, TRBD and TRBJ reference segments. Analysis was restricted to V-J combinations with a frequency above 0.0001, which covered roughly 99% of repertoires. The TCS score was defined as F50 (clonal expansion) divided by E x V (chaos), with BLOSUM62-based TCRdist calculated between CDR3 peptides within each V-J. Welch's t-statistics and random forest reduced 450 to 600 V-J features to roughly 13, which were used in a naive Bayes classifier (R e1071). TCRdb reprocessing: public reads trimmed at Q25 with fastp, clones called with MiXCR, in-frame beta chains kept. Rows with a matching CDR3 protein are joined into one entry that keeps the most common DNA and genes. TCRdb's processing, not the study's, gives the V and J calls here. Counted in this sample were some 740,000 distinct CDR3 sequences; less than 15% of them appeared once. The ten largest account for around 9.6% of the sample.

Graves' hyperthyroidism was defined as stable when no progression to ophthalmopathy occurred over 18 months of follow-up. Hyperthyroidism patients were newly diagnosed, had a disease duration of under 2 months, and were aged 18 to 65 years. Patients with uncontrolled infections, other autoimmune diseases, pregnancy or lactation were excluded. Clinical symptoms, serum thyroxine and TRAb, thyroid ultrasound, and orbital computed tomography formed the basis for the diagnoses. PBMCs were separated from roughly 10 ml of fresh peripheral blood using Ficoll-Paque density gradient centrifugation. Total RNA was extracted with Trizol reagent, and quality was checked on an Agilent 2100 Bioanalyzer. On the study overall, not on this receptor specifically: Sample size was not statistically predetermined, and blinding of investigators to group allocation was not performed. In validation, the model predicted progression to ophthalmopathy a median of roughly 6.1 months before onset, with approximately 70% sensitivity and about 75% specificity. A 13 V-J signature model separated ophthalmopathy from stable hyperthyroidism, with just over 85% sensitivity and roughly 81% specificity in cross-validation and 80%/75% in testing. Most expanded thyroid clonotypes (frequency above 0.001) were also detected in blood, suggesting blood repertoires may reflect thyroid immune responses.

Sequencing used blood. The chain was built from TRBV10-3 and TRBJ1-2; tentative D gene TRBD1, with 6 bases matching. The sequence came from a woman aged 18-29 years with Graves' hyperthyroidism. The encoded CDR3 is CATRSTGTNYGYTF. The nucleotide sequence is TGTGCCACCCGTTCCACCGGGACAAACTATGGCTACACCTTC.